The TCR beta chain described here comes from a study of blood T cells in healthy people across ages. Sample-barcoded 5' priming and a J-beta primer mix drove a second PCR of 7 to 11 cycles. Via MiXCR, TCRdb re-called the 5' RACE reads, giving one row per CDR3 protein. The profile covers fewer than 900,000 distinct CDR3 sequences, with about 42% appearing a single time and 20% to 25% taken by the ten largest. The CDR3 loop spans 14 amino acids. Germline CDR1 reads SGHTA; CDR2 reads FQGNSA. Trimming removed 3 bases at V and 2 bases at J, with 8 bases between. This clonotype has ten or more counts. The receptor comes from a woman aged 60-75 years in good health. V usage is TRBV7-2 and J usage is TRBJ2-1, with D possibly being TRBD1 (6 bases). Sequencing input: blood. Here the CDR3 reads CASSLGDTYNEQFF. CDR3 sequence (DNA): TGTGCCAGCAGCTTGGGGGACACCTACAATGAGCAGTTCTTC.